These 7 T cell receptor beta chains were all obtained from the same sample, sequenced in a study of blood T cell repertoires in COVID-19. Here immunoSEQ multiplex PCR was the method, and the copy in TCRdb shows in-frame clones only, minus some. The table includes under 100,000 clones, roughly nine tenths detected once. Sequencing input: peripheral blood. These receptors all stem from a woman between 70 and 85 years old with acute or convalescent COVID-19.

This CDR3 is CASSRRAQINNEQFF. In DNA form, the CDR3 reads TGTGCCAGCAGCCGGAGGGCCCAGATCAACAATGAGCAGTTCTTC. The chain couples TRBV28 to TRBJ2-1, with D possibly matching TRBD2 (6 bases). Germline V gives CDR1 MDHEN, CDR2 SYDVKM. V lost 6 bases and J 5 bases, leaving 17 bases between the germline ends. The CDR3 runs to 15 residues.

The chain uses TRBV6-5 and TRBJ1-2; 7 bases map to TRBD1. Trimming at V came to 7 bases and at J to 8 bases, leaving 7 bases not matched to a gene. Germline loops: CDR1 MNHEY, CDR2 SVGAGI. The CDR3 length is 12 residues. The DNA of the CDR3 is TGTGCCAGCATGACAGGGAGTTGGGGCTACACCTTC. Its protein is CASMTGSWGYTF.

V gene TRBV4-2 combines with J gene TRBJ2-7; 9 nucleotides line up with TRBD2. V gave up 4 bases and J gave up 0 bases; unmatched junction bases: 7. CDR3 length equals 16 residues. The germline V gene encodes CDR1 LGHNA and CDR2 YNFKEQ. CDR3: CASSPGTSSSSYEQYF. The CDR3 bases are TGTGCCAGCAGCCCCGGGACTAGCTCGAGCTCCTACGAGCAGTACTTC.

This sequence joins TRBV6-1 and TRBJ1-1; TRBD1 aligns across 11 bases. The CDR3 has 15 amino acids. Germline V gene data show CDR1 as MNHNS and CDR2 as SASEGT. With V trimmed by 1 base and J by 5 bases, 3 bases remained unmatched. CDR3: CASSEVDRGRTEAFF. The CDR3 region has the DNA TGTGCCAGCAGTGAAGTGGACAGGGGGCGAACTGAAGCTTTCTTT.

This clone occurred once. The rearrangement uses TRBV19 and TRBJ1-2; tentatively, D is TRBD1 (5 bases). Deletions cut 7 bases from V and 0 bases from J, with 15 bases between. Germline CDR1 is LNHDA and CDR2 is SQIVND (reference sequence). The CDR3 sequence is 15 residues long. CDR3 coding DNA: TGTGCCAGTAAATATGAGGACACAACTAACTATGGCTACACCTTC. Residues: CASKYEDTTNYGYTF.

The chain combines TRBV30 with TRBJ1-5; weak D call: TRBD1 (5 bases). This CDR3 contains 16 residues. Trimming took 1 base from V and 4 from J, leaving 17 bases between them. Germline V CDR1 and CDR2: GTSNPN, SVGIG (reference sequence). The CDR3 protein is CAWSERGRTVNQPQHF. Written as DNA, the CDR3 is TGTGCCTGGAGTGAGCGGGGACGGACGGTAAATCAGCCCCAGCATTTT.

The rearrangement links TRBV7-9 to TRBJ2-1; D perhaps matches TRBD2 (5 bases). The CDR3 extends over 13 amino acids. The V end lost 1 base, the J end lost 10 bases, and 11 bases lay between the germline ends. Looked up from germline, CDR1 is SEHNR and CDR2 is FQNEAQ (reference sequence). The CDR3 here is CASSLVGSGEQFF. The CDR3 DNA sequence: TGTGCCAGCAGCTTAGTGGGAAGCGGAGAGCAGTTCTTC.